This is a list of T cell receptor beta chains from one sample in a study of blood T cell repertoires in COVID-19. Using immunoSEQ multiplex PCR, the repertoire was profiled, and TCRdb retains in-frame clones only, with some absent. The data contain 250,000 to 350,000 clones, 84% of them singletons. Material: peripheral blood. The receptors derive from a person aged 65 to 85 with COVID-19, enrolled during active disease. CDR3s leave out the opening cysteine and the closing phenylalanine or tryptophan. Each record gives: V gene, CDR3 protein.

TRBV12-3/TRBV12-4,ASSPGQSPLH
TRBV11-2,ASSFLATGINTQY
TRBV5-1,ASSLEGSSLYEQY
TRBV12-5,ASGLVLRDRGRQETQY
TRBV28,ASSLRLTATVGQF
TRBV7-2,ASSLGLGYGYT
TRBV30,AWSLSLSHEQY
TRBV5-1,ASSLLPDGATNEKLF
TRBV7-8,ASTTTGNEQF
TRBV5-5,ASSLGTQYSNQPQH
TRBV6-4,ASSPTGDQPQH
TRBV6-5,ASPAEGAADTQY
TRBV5-4,ASSPPPRTGFFGEQF
TRBV5-4,ASSLEFSAETQY
TRBV28,ASSLPLTGSGYT
TRBV7-2,ASTSPAQDEQY
TRBV5-1,ASSLVGVGSSYNEQF